Below, one TCR beta chain is given with its context. These data are taken from a study of blood T cell repertoires in COVID-19. Study at large: In each case, the material was cDNA or gDNA derived from T cells, B-cell-depleted T cells, or PBMCs.

Original data processing: Estimates of nucleated cell counts were drawn from the amplification of reference gene primers. Data came from immunoSEQ multiplex PCR; TCRdb stores just in-frame clones and leaves some out. V, J and clone size reflect that table, while D and trimming were determined from the DNA. In the table there are some 390,000 clones, about 89% of which are singletons. This CDR3 has 16 amino acids. V was shortened by 4 bases and J by 3 bases, with 13 bases between the two germline ends. The germline gives CDR1 MGHRA, CDR2 YSYEKL. The sample taken for sequencing was peripheral blood. The V call is TRBV4-1, the J call TRBJ1-6; maybe TRBD1 (5 bases). The clonotype originates from a woman aged 60-70 years with COVID-19, enrolled during active disease. This chain's CDR3 is CASSPSTGFYNSPLHF. CDR3 in DNA: TGCGCCAGCAGCCCATCTACAGGCTTCTATAATTCACCCCTCCACTTT.